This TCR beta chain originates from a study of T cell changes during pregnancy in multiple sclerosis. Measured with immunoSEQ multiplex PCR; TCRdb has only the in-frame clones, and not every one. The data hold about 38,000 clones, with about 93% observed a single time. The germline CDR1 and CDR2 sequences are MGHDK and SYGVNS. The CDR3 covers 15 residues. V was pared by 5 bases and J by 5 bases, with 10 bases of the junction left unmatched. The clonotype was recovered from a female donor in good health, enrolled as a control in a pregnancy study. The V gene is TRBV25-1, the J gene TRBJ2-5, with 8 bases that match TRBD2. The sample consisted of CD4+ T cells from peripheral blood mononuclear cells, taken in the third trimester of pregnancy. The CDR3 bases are TGTGCCAGCAGTAGAAGCGGGAGACCCCGGGAGACCCAGTACTTC. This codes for CASSRSGRPRETQYF. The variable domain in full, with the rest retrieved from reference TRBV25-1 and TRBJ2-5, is EADIYQTPRYLVIGTGKKITLECSQTMGHDKMYWYQQDPGMELHLIHYSYGVNSTEKGDLSSESTVSRIRTEHFPLTLESARPSHTSQYLCASSRSGRPRETQYFGPGTRLLVL.